The 17 T cell receptor beta chains below all came from one sample that was sequenced in a study of T cell changes during pregnancy in multiple sclerosis. Here immunoSEQ multiplex PCR was the method, and the copy in TCRdb shows in-frame clones only, minus some. In the table there are about 59,000 clones, about 95% of which are singletons. Sequencing used CD8+ T cells from peripheral blood mononuclear cells, obtained after pregnancy. These receptors originate from a female donor with multiple sclerosis, enrolled in a pregnancy study.

The chain joins TRBV27 to TRBJ2-5; TRBD2 aligns across 14 bases. Germline V CDR1 and CDR2: MNHEY, SMNVEV (reference sequence). CDR3 length: 17 amino acids. The V gene end was trimmed by 10 bases and the J gene end by 4 bases; junction bases not matched to a gene: 14. The CDR3 sequence is CATGPGLAGETGETQYF. CDR3 bases: TGTGCCACGGGACCGGGACTAGCGGGAGAAACGGGAGAGACCCAGTACTTC.

CDR3 DNA sequence: TGTGCCTGCATGAAGCACAGGGGATTGAACACTGAAGCTTTCTTT. Protein product: CACMKHRGLNTEAFF. The rearrangement links TRBV30 to TRBJ1-1; 7 nucleotides agree with TRBD1. The CDR3 consists of 15 residues. Germline loops: CDR1 GTSNPN, CDR2 SVGIG (reference sequence). The trim removed 6 bases at V and 0 bases at J, leaving 10 bases unmatched. The full variable domain, with the rest looked up from reference TRBV30 and TRBJ1-1, is SQTIHQWPATLVQPVGSPLSLECTVEGTSNPNLYWYRQAAGRGLQLLFYSVGIGQISSEVPQNLSASRPQDRQFILSSKKLLLSDSGFYLCACMKHRGLNTEAFFGQGTRLTVV.

CDR3 sequence (DNA): TGTGCCAGCAGTCCACAAGTGACCGGGGACGAGCAGTACTTC. This encodes CASSPQVTGDEQYF. The chain couples TRBV27 to TRBJ2-7; a possible D gene is TRBD2 (5 bases). Trimming stripped 5 bases from V and 5 bases from J, with 16 bases between. The CDR3 consists of 14 residues. Germline-derived CDR1 and CDR2 are MNHEY and SMNVEV (reference sequence).

The rearrangement links TRBV5-1 to TRBJ2-7, with 7 bases identical to TRBD1. The CDR3 is 13 amino acids. The germline CDR1 and CDR2 sequences are SGHRS and YFSETQ. The J segment lost 5 bases and the V segment lost 5 bases, leaving 7 bases of the junction unmatched. CDR3 in amino acids: CASRQQGNHEQYF. The CDR3 nucleotides are TGCGCCAGCAGACAACAGGGGAACCACGAGCAGTACTTC.

The chain couples TRBV11-2 to TRBJ2-3, with D maybe TRBD2 (7 bases). Trimming shortened V by 8 bases and J by 4 bases, and 13 bases separated the two germline ends. The CDR3 totals 13 residues. The V gene's germline CDR1 is SGHAT and CDR2 FQNNGV. CDR3 in DNA: TGTGCCAGCGGCGGGGGCGGGGCAGATACGCAGTATTTT. Its protein product is CASGGGGADTQYF.

The gene calls are TRBV6-6 and TRBJ1-4; D unresolved. The length of the CDR3 is 15 residues. Trimming stripped 7 bases from V and 0 bases from J, with 12 bases between. Per germline, CDR1 MNHNY and CDR2 SVGAGI (reference sequence). This chain's CDR3 is CASTLTSATNEKLFF. CDR3 nucleotides: TGTGCCAGCACCCTTACAAGTGCAACTAATGAAAAACTGTTTTTT.

The chain carries TRBV7-9 and TRBJ1-1; no clear D. CDR1 is SEHNR, CDR2 FQNEAQ, per germline (reference sequence). The CDR3 contains 11 residues. The germline V and J ends were trimmed by 4 bases and 6 bases, with 6 bases remaining between them. The CDR3 here is CASSSGAEAFF. Written as DNA, the CDR3 is TGTGCCAGCAGCTCCGGGGCTGAAGCTTTCTTT.

V is TRBV19 and J is TRBJ2-7; 9 bases line up with TRBD1. V was pared by 5 bases and J by 3 bases, with 2 bases of the junction left unmatched. CDR3 size: 13 residues. CDR1 and CDR2 (germline): LNHDA, SQIVND (reference sequence). The CDR3 region has the DNA TGTGCCAGTAGTGCGGGACAGGGCTACGAGCAGTACTTC. Residues: CASSAGQGYEQYF.

This chain connects TRBV7-9 to TRBJ2-7; 8 nucleotides line up with TRBD2. Germline V lookup: CDR1 SEHNR, CDR2 FQNEAQ (reference sequence). With V trimmed by 5 bases and J by 2 bases, 2 bases remained unmatched. This CDR3 comprises 13 residues. In nucleotides, the CDR3 is TGTGCCAGCAGCCCACTAGCGGCCTACGAGCAGTACTTC. As protein: CASSPLAAYEQYF. Full variable domain (missing parts from reference TRBV7-9 and TRBJ2-7): DTGVSQNPRHKITKRGQNVTFRCDPISEHNRLYWYRQTLGQGPEFLTYFQNEAQLEKSRLLSDRFSAERPKGSFSTLEIQRTEQGDSAMYLCASSPLAAYEQYFGPGTRLTVT.

The V and J genes are TRBV4-3 and TRBJ2-1, with 16 bases aligning to TRBD2. The CDR3 totals 18 residues. Germline V gene sequence: CDR1 LGHNA, CDR2 YSLEER. Trimming at V came to 4 bases and at J to 7 bases, leaving 10 bases not matched to a gene. CDR3 amino acids: CASSPGTSGRGTENEQFF. As DNA, the CDR3 is TGCGCCAGCAGCCCCGGGACTAGCGGGAGGGGGACCGAAAATGAGCAGTTCTTC.

The chain links TRBV19 to TRBJ2-1, with TRBD2 matching over 8 bases. CDR3 size: 13 residues. The V gene end was trimmed by 7 bases and the J gene end by 6 bases; junction bases not matched to a gene: 5. Germline V lookup: CDR1 LNHDA, CDR2 SQIVND (reference sequence). In DNA, the CDR3 is TGTGCCAGTACGCTAGCGGGCCCCAATGAGCAGTTCTTC. This encodes CASTLAGPNEQFF.

Of note for this clone: The sample carries other DNA sequences with the same CDR3. The chain uses TRBV7-9 and TRBJ2-7; D remains ambiguous. V was shortened by 1 base and J by 3 bases, with 7 bases between the two germline ends. The CDR3 spans 13 residues. Germline V gene sequence: CDR1 SEHNR, CDR2 FQNEAQ (reference sequence). The DNA for the CDR3 is TGTGCCAGCAGCTTAGGAGCAAGCTACGAGCAGTACTTC. It is translated as CASSLGASYEQYF.

The genes are TRBV30 and TRBJ1-1, with 9 bases fitting TRBD1. The germline V gene has CDR1 GTSNPN and CDR2 SVGIG (reference sequence). Germline trimming cut 3 bases from V and 8 bases from J; bases unmatched to any gene: 7. The CDR3 consists of 13 residues. The CDR3 spells CAWSGGQGTEAFF. The CDR3 nucleotides are TGTGCCTGGAGCGGCGGACAGGGGACGGAAGCTTTCTTT.

The J gene is TRBJ1-1, the V gene TRBV27, with TRBD1 as a possible D gene (5 bases). V lost 6 bases and J 6 bases, leaving 14 bases between the germline ends. Per germline, CDR1 MNHEY and CDR2 SMNVEV (reference sequence). CDR3 length equals 13 residues. The CDR3 DNA is TGTGCCAGCAGCTCCAACGCAGGGCCTGAAGCTTTCTTT. Translation: CASSSNAGPEAFF.

The chain links TRBV7-2 to TRBJ2-1; 7 bases are shared with TRBD2. J gave up 12 bases and V 1 base, and 6 bases lay outside the gene matches. The germline gives CDR1 SGHTA, CDR2 FQGNSA. The CDR3 sequence is 13 residues long. CDR3 in DNA: TGTGCCAGCAGCTTAGGGGCGGGAGTGCGGCAGTTCTTC. Its protein is CASSLGAGVRQFF.

The rearrangement links TRBV28 to TRBJ1-2; the match to TRBD1 covers 9 bases. V shed 7 bases and J 7 bases; nucleotides not matched to a gene: 10. Germline loops: CDR1 MDHEN, CDR2 SYDVKM. The CDR3 runs 14 residues. The CDR3 loop reads CASIDPGTGLGYTF. The CDR3 coding sequence is TGTGCCAGCATTGACCCCGGGACAGGGCTTGGCTACACCTTC.

The genes are TRBV13 and TRBJ1-1, with D hard to call. Germline CDR1 and CDR2: PRHDT and FYEKMQ (reference sequence). Trimming removed 0 bases at V and 4 bases at J, with 15 bases between. The CDR3 runs to 16 residues. As DNA, the CDR3 is TGTGCCAGCAGCTTAGGGCCGGGGAACGGCGCCACTGAAGCTTTCTTT. Translation: CASSLGPGNGATEAFF.